This record covers a single TCR beta chain. With a much larger clone just one base away, this may be a read error. The sample comes from a study of Graves' ophthalmopathy and Graves' hyperthyroidism. Background on the study: No ophthalmopathy within 18 months of follow-up signified stable hyperthyroidism.

Germline values: CDR1 LNHDA, CDR2 SQIVND (reference sequence). The CDR3 runs 14 residues. The germline V and J ends were trimmed by 9 bases and 3 bases, with 17 bases remaining between them. Hyperthyroidism in these 18- to 65-year-old patients was newly diagnosed, lasting under 2 months. For repertoire sequencing, the TCR beta CDR3 regions were amplified from RNA transcripts. RT-PCR in the first round used HTBI primers; a second-round multiplex PCR followed. TCRdb independently ran MiXCR on the multiplex PCR reads; one entry per CDR3 protein. The sample includes around 1,200,000 distinct CDR3 sequences, 35% to 40% of them seen just once.

The source material was peripheral blood or thyroid tissue (not recorded which). The V call is TRBV19, the J call TRBJ2-5; D may be TRBD2 (6 bases). The origin of this receptor is an adult man with Graves' hyperthyroidism. CDR3 region: CASLTFWGEETQYF. The CDR3 nucleotides are TGTGCCAGCCTTACGTTCTGGGGGGAAGAGACCCAGTACTTC.